These 21 T cell receptor beta chains came from one sample sequenced in a study of T-cell memory formation after mild COVID-19. TCRdb called the 5' RACE reads again in MiXCR, with one record for every CDR3 protein. The sample gives over 350,000 distinct CDR3 sequences, about 15% of which show up once; 20% to 25% is in the top ten. What was sequenced was PBMCs or a T cell subset sorted from them (not recorded which). The receptors derive from a man younger than 35 who had mild COVID-19 (a few samples of this study predate the infection). Cell type and time point are not known.

Here the CDR3 reads CASSLERGGGYEQYF. As DNA, the CDR3 is TGTGCCAGCAGCTTAGAGAGGGGTGGAGGCTACGAGCAGTACTTC. This chain uses TRBV7-8 with TRBJ2-7; tentatively, D is TRBD1 or TRBD2 (5 bases each). The germline gives CDR1 SGHVS, CDR2 FQNEAQ. The CDR3 length is 15 residues. V was pared by 1 base and J by 3 bases, with 13 bases between.

The V and J genes are TRBV7-3 and TRBJ2-1, with D uncertain. Trimming removed 5 bases from V and 6 bases from J, with 17 bases in between. Germline loops: CDR1 SGHTA, CDR2 FQGTGA. The CDR3 consists of 15 residues. The CDR3 is CASSPARSYLNEQFF. Written as DNA, the CDR3 is TGTGCCAGCAGCCCGGCCAGGTCCTACCTCAATGAGCAGTTCTTC.

J is TRBJ1-2 and V is TRBV12-3 or TRBV12-4; TRBD1 might be the D (5 bases). V was clipped by 3 bases and J by 8 bases, with 10 bases between them. The CDR3 spans 12 residues. CDR3 in DNA: TGTGCCAGCAGTTTTGGCAGGGAAGGCTACACCTTC. Translated: CASSFGREGYTF.

This clonotype was seen more than once but under ten times. The rearrangement uses TRBV12-3 or TRBV12-4 and TRBJ2-3; 10 bases are shared with TRBD1. CDR3 length equals 15 residues. Trimming at V came to 5 bases and at J to 3 bases, leaving 5 bases not matched to a gene. The CDR3: CASSPGQGGTDTQYF. CDR3 bases: TGTGCCAGCAGTCCCGGACAGGGGGGGACAGATACGCAGTATTTT.

This chain uses TRBV19 with TRBJ1-5; D remains unclear. The germline V gene has CDR1 LNHDA and CDR2 SQIVND (reference sequence). Trimming removed 3 bases at V and 4 bases at J, with 10 bases between. There are 14 residues in the CDR3. The DNA of the CDR3 is TGTGCCAGTAGTATGTGGTCATCAAATCAGCCCCAGCATTTT. This sequence encodes CASSMWSSNQPQHF.

This clonotype was detected only a few times. CDR3 loop: CASSSPSADTQYF. The CDR3 region has the DNA TGTGCCAGCAGTTCTCCTAGCGCCGATACGCAGTATTTT. The V call is TRBV5-5, the J call TRBJ2-3, with D maybe TRBD2 (6 bases). The CDR3 sequence is 13 residues long. Between the trimmed V and J ends, which lost 5 bases and 6 bases, there was a span of 13 bases. Germline V CDR1 and CDR2: SGHKS, YYEKEE (reference sequence).

This clonotype was found a few times. The V and J genes are TRBV4-2 and TRBJ1-2; D perhaps matches TRBD1 (6 bases). Trimming stripped 3 bases from V and 2 bases from J, with 7 bases between. Germline V gives CDR1 LGHNA, CDR2 YNFKEQ. The CDR3 is 13 residues long. The CDR3, as DNA: TGTGCCAGCAGCCACGGACAGAACTATGGCTACACCTTC. This gives the protein CASSHGQNYGYTF.

This clonotype showed up just a few times. The chain uses TRBV18 and TRBJ1-6; D not certain. The CDR3 is 14 residues long. Germline CDR1 reads KGHSH; CDR2 reads LQKENI. Trimming removed 3 bases from V and 2 bases from J, with 5 bases in between. CDR3 in DNA: TGTGCCAGCTCACCGGAAGCCTATAATTCACCCCTCCACTTT. Amino acid sequence: CASSPEAYNSPLHF.

The chain carries TRBV21-1 and TRBJ2-1; TRBD1 was called by the table and not checked on the DNA. TRBV21-1 is described as a pseudogene. This CDR3 contains 16 residues. The CDR3 spells CASRQLDRGQYNEQFF. DNA of the CDR3: TGTGCCAGCAGGCAGCTTGACAGGGGGCAGTACAATGAGCAGTTCTTC.

This chain joins TRBV6-4 and TRBJ2-2; 7 positions agree with TRBD1. CDR3 size: 16 residues. V shed 4 bases and J 3 bases; nucleotides not matched to a gene: 8. The germline V gene encodes CDR1 MRHNA and CDR2 SNTAGT. As DNA, the CDR3 is TGTGCCAGCAGTGTTAGACAGGGCCGAGACACCGGGGAGCTGTTTTTT. Its protein product is CASSVRQGRDTGELFF.

This sequence joins TRBV7-8 and TRBJ2-2; D remains ambiguous. Germline V lookup: CDR1 SGHVS, CDR2 FQNEAQ. The germline V and J ends were trimmed by 3 bases and 1 base, with 9 bases remaining between them. The length of the CDR3 is 15 residues. CDR3 loop: CASSFVQGNTGELFF. Written as DNA, the CDR3 is TGTGCCAGCAGCTTCGTTCAAGGGAACACCGGGGAGCTGTTTTTT.

The CDR3, as DNA: TGTGCCAGCAGCTCAGGCCAAGAACTATACTATAATTCACCCCTCCACTTT. Its translation: CASSSGQELYYNSPLHF. The gene calls are TRBV11-2 and TRBJ1-6; D gene unclear. V lost 4 bases to trimming and J lost 3 bases, with 16 bases between them. CDR1 is SGHAT, CDR2 FQNNGV, per germline. The CDR3 is made up of 17 amino acids.

This clonotype was observed a handful of times. This chain joins TRBV5-1 and TRBJ2-3; D gene ambiguous. Trimming stripped 4 bases from V and 0 bases from J, with 6 bases between. Germline CDR1 and CDR2: SGHRS and YFSETQ. This CDR3 has 13 amino acids. The DNA for the CDR3 is TGCGCCAGCAGCGAAACTAGCACAGATACGCAGTATTTT. Its protein is CASSETSTDTQYF.

The chain uses TRBV12-3 or TRBV12-4 and TRBJ1-1; TRBD1 might be the D (6 bases). CDR3 size: 15 residues. V lost 7 bases, J lost 3 bases, and 18 bases lay in between. In nucleotides, the CDR3 is TGTGCCAGCACCCTCAGCTGGGGGGCGCACACTGAAGCTTTCTTT. Protein sequence: CASTLSWGAHTEAFF.

This chain connects TRBV7-2 to TRBJ1-2; no clear D gene. The germline V gene has CDR1 SGHTA and CDR2 FQGNSA. V lost 7 bases, J lost 5 bases, and 17 bases lay in between. The CDR3 sequence is 14 residues long. CDR3 region: CASTPRAARYGYTF. CDR3 bases: TGTGCCAGCACCCCGAGGGCGGCAAGATATGGCTACACCTTC.

This clonotype was detected a few times. The rearrangement joins TRBV11-2 to TRBJ2-1; TRBD2 agrees at 9 bases. There are 15 residues in the CDR3. V was pared by 5 bases and J by 3 bases, with 5 bases of the junction left unmatched. The V gene's germline CDR1 is SGHAT and CDR2 FQNNGV. The CDR3 sequence is CASSRASGDYNEQFF. In DNA form, the CDR3 reads TGTGCCAGCAGCCGCGCTAGCGGGGACTACAATGAGCAGTTCTTC.

The chain uses TRBV5-1 and TRBJ1-5, with 8 bases identical to TRBD1. The V gene's germline CDR1 is SGHRS and CDR2 YFSETQ. The CDR3 runs to 15 residues. Trimming removed 4 bases from V and 4 bases from J; junction bases left unmatched: 7. CDR3 region: CASSPTQGDNQPQHF. The CDR3 DNA sequence: TGCGCCAGCAGCCCCACACAGGGGGATAATCAGCCCCAGCATTTT.

CDR3 coding DNA: TGTGCCAGCAGCTCCCCGCCGGGGGCATTGAATTCTGACACCATATATTTT. It specifies CASSSPPGALNSDTIYF. The chain recombines TRBV7-2 with TRBJ1-3; a possible D gene is TRBD1 (6 bases). V was pared by 4 bases and J by 8 bases, with 24 bases between. This CDR3 has 17 residues. The germline V gene encodes CDR1 SGHTA and CDR2 FQGNSA.

In this sample, this clonotype turned up many times. The chain couples TRBV18 to TRBJ1-3; TRBD1 is a possible D gene (6 bases). The germline V and J ends were trimmed by 3 bases and 0 bases, with 12 bases remaining between them. The CDR3 has 16 amino acids. Looked up from germline, CDR1 is KGHSH and CDR2 is LQKENI. In DNA, the CDR3 is TGTGCCAGCTCACCGTCCCAGGGGTTCTCTGGAAACACCATATATTTT. Translating gives CASSPSQGFSGNTIYF.

Only a few counts were recorded for this clonotype. J is TRBJ2-5 and V is TRBV15; 12 bases fit TRBD2. This CDR3 has 16 residues. V lost 0 bases to trimming and J lost 2 bases; unmatched junction nucleotides: 1. Germline-derived CDR1 and CDR2 are LNHNV and YYDKDF (reference sequence). CDR3 amino acids: CATSRDLAGGQETQYF. CDR3 bases: TGTGCCACCAGCAGAGATCTAGCGGGGGGGCAAGAGACCCAGTACTTC.

This clonotype has just a few counts. The V call is TRBV12-3 or TRBV12-4, the J call TRBJ1-1, with no clear D. The CDR3 loop spans 14 amino acids. V gave up 6 bases and J gave up 3 bases, with 14 bases separating them. As DNA, the CDR3 is TGTGCCAGCAGCAGACGAGGGCGGGACACTGAAGCTTTCTTT. Its protein product is CASSRRGRDTEAFF.